This TCR beta chain was sequenced during a study of OX40 agonist ivuxolimab in advanced cancers. Study-wide background: The group had a mean age of about 65 years, ranged from roughly 23 to 79, and was 75% to 85% male. Regarding the study as a whole: CD4+ and CD8+ blood T cells expanded clonally by week 6 at 0.1 to 3.0 mg/kg. Averaging showed that CD8+ T cells had more expanded clones than CD4+ did.

Method: immunoSEQ multiplex PCR; TCRdb's copy keeps in-frame clones and lacks some. In the table there are 55,000 to 65,000 clones, around nine tenths of which are singletons. In germline, CDR1 is MDHEN, CDR2 SYDVKM. The junction had 6 bases not matched to a gene; V was cut back by 8 bases and J by 3 bases. This CDR3 spans 13 amino acids. A single count supports this clone. Its antigen is currently unknown. This TCR was recovered from an adult with an advanced solid tumor such as melanoma, head and neck, liver or kidney cancer. Sample: CD4+ or CD8+ T cells sorted from blood, taken in a trial of the OX40 agonist ivuxolimab. V is TRBV28 and J is TRBJ2-7; the match to TRBD2 covers 8 bases. The CDR3, as DNA: TGTGCCAGCGTCACTAGCGGTTACTACGAGCAGTACTTC. Amino acid sequence: CASVTSGYYEQYF.